This T cell receptor beta chain comes out of a study of control samples from healthy donors and cancer patients. Only in-frame clones appear in the TCRdb table, and some are missing; sequencing was by immunoSEQ multiplex PCR. The sample shows roughly 160,000 clones, around 94% of them seen only once. Germline assignment: CDR1 ENHRY and CDR2 SYGVKD. The CDR3 is made up of 13 amino acids. V lost 7 bases and J lost 6; bases outside the gene matches: 7. This sequence originates from a man in his sixties with colorectal cancer. The sample comprised PBMCs. This chain joins TRBV10-3 and TRBJ1-2, with TRBD1 matching 8 bases. CDR3 amino acids: CAITRTGRDGYTF. The CDR3 coding sequence is TGTGCCATCACCCGGACAGGGCGAGATGGCTACACCTTC.